Presented here are 15 T cell receptor beta chains from one specimen sequenced in a study of control samples from healthy donors and cancer patients. Profiling relied on immunoSEQ multiplex PCR, and the TCRdb table lists in-frame clones only, not all of them. The sample has approximately 180,000 clones; 90% to 95% are singletons. The sequencing sample was made of blood. Receptor source: a woman aged 18-29 years in good health.

The V gene is TRBV25-1, the J gene TRBJ2-3, with 9 positions matching TRBD2. The germline V gene encodes CDR1 MGHDK and CDR2 SYGVNS. This CDR3 has 16 amino acids. J gave up 6 bases and V 1 base, and 8 bases lay outside the gene matches. The CDR3 bases are TGTGCCAGCAGTGAATGGGCTAGCGGGATAATGGATACGCAGTATTTT. Translating gives CASSEWASGIMDTQYF.

V and J are TRBV11-3 and TRBJ2-5; 10 bases are shared with TRBD2. The CDR3 covers 15 residues. Germline V gene sequence: CDR1 SGHNT, CDR2 YENEEA. Trimming at V came to 3 bases and at J to 2 bases, leaving 3 bases not matched to a gene. CDR3 residues: CASSLGSGGQETQYF. In DNA, the CDR3 is TGTGCCAGCAGCTTGGGTAGCGGGGGGCAAGAGACCCAGTACTTC.

The chain carries TRBV7-9 and TRBJ1-4; D may be TRBD1 (5 bases). Germline V gene lookup returns CDR1 SEHNR and CDR2 FQNEAQ (reference sequence). The CDR3 loop spans 15 amino acids. V dropped 4 bases and J dropped 8 bases, with 17 bases sitting between them. CDR3 residues: CASSSGGAKEEKLFF. The CDR3 DNA reads TGTGCCAGCAGCTCGGGAGGGGCCAAGGAAGAAAAACTGTTTTTT.

The chain combines TRBV5-1 with TRBJ2-7; 8 bases match TRBD2. Germline values: CDR1 SGHRS, CDR2 YFSETQ. The CDR3 totals 16 residues. V dropped 0 bases and J dropped 3; count of bases not matched to a gene: 8. The CDR3 spells CASSLVAGSAIYEQYF. CDR3 DNA: TGCGCCAGCAGCTTGGTAGCGGGGTCAGCGATCTACGAGCAGTACTTC.

This clone appeared a single time. This chain links TRBV28 with TRBJ1-3; D call uncertain. Trimming pared 5 bases from V and 4 bases from J, leaving 6 bases between. Germline CDR1 is MDHEN and CDR2 is SYDVKM. The CDR3 has 12 residues. CDR3 coding DNA: TGTGCCAGCAGTACGACAGGAAACACCATATATTTT. Translating it yields CASSTTGNTIYF.

V usage is TRBV11-2 and J usage is TRBJ2-2, with D unclear. The CDR3 has 17 amino acids. The V gene lost 6 bases and the J gene lost 0 bases, with 17 bases spanning the gap. Germline loops: CDR1 SGHAT, CDR2 FQNNGV. For the CDR3, the DNA is TGTGCCAGCAGTGTGGGCACCTGGACCGCGAACACCGGGGAGCTGTTTTTT. Its translation is CASSVGTWTANTGELFF.

CDR3 sequence (DNA): TGTGCCAGTAGTATCCAATTAGCGGGGTGGGAGACCCAGTACTTC. This codes for CASSIQLAGWETQYF. This chain links TRBV19 with TRBJ2-5; 8 bases line up with TRBD2. Trimming removed 3 bases from V and 5 bases from J; junction bases left unmatched: 8. The CDR3 contains 15 residues. Germline values: CDR1 LNHDA, CDR2 SQIVND (reference sequence).

This chain connects TRBV27 to TRBJ1-1; 8 positions agree with TRBD1. This CDR3 has 13 residues. V shed 5 bases, J shed 5 bases, and the junction held 4 bases outside the gene matches. Germline-derived CDR1 and CDR2 are MNHEY and SMNVEV (reference sequence). DNA for the CDR3: TGTGCCAGCAGTGGCACAGGGGGGACTGAAGCTTTCTTT. The encoded protein is CASSGTGGTEAFF.

The chain carries TRBV6-2 or TRBV6-3 and TRBJ2-7; the D call may be TRBD1 or TRBD2 (6 bases each). The V gene lost 2 bases and the J gene lost 1 base, with 12 bases spanning the gap. This CDR3 spans 15 amino acids. CDR1 is MNHEY, CDR2 SVGEGT, per germline. The CDR3 nucleotides read TGTGCCAGCAGTTACGGGGGGCAGGTATCCTACGAGCAGTACTTC. Its protein product is CASSYGGQVSYEQYF.

CDR3 nucleotides: TGTGCCAGCAGCCCGGGCACCCGCTCTGGAAACACCATATATTTT. Translation: CASSPGTRSGNTIYF. The chain has TRBV11-2 and TRBJ1-3; no firm D call. Deletions cut 5 bases from V and 0 bases from J, with 11 bases between. This CDR3 region has 15 residues. Germline CDR1 and CDR2: SGHAT and FQNNGV.

The chain has TRBV24-1 and TRBJ2-1, with D perhaps given as TRBD1 or TRBD2 (5 bases each). V was pared by 4 bases and J by 7 bases, with 10 bases between. The CDR3 totals 13 residues. The germline V gene has CDR1 KGHDR and CDR2 SFDVKD. DNA for the CDR3: TGTGCCACCAGTGACCCGAGGGGTAATGAGCAGTTCTTC. Protein: CATSDPRGNEQFF.

V and J are TRBV28 and TRBJ2-7; D possibly corresponds to TRBD2 (6 bases). V was trimmed by 10 bases and J by 2 bases, leaving 12 bases between them. The CDR3 loop spans 12 amino acids. CDR1 and CDR2 (germline): MDHEN, SYDVKM. The CDR3 loop is CAIGRDPYEQYF. CDR3 DNA: TGTGCCATCGGGCGGGACCCCTACGAGCAGTACTTC.

The V gene is TRBV11-2, the J gene TRBJ1-2, with D perhaps matching TRBD1 (5 bases). CDR1 and CDR2 (germline): SGHAT, FQNNGV. The V end was cut by 1 base, the J end by 4 bases, with 16 bases between. The CDR3 spans 16 residues. The CDR3 region is CASSLGVAPGFYGYTF. CDR3 nucleotide sequence: TGTGCCAGCAGCTTAGGGGTGGCCCCAGGGTTCTATGGCTACACCTTC.

The rearrangement links TRBV27 to TRBJ1-3; D is ambiguous. This CDR3 region has 15 residues. V was trimmed by 10 bases and J by 1 base, leaving 17 bases between them. Per germline, CDR1 MNHEY and CDR2 SMNVEV (reference sequence). The CDR3 DNA sequence: TGTGCCATCACTTCCCCACAAGTATCTGGAAACACCATATATTTT. This sequence encodes CAITSPQVSGNTIYF.

In its sample, this clone was seen once. J is TRBJ2-7 and V is TRBV29-1; D uncertain. Germline V lookup: CDR1 SQVTM, CDR2 ANQGSEA. V was shortened by 4 bases and J by 7 bases, with 8 bases between the two germline ends. The CDR3 contains 10 residues. CDR3 DNA: TGCAGCGTTGTAACAGCGGAGCAGTACTTC. Translating gives CSVVTAEQYF.